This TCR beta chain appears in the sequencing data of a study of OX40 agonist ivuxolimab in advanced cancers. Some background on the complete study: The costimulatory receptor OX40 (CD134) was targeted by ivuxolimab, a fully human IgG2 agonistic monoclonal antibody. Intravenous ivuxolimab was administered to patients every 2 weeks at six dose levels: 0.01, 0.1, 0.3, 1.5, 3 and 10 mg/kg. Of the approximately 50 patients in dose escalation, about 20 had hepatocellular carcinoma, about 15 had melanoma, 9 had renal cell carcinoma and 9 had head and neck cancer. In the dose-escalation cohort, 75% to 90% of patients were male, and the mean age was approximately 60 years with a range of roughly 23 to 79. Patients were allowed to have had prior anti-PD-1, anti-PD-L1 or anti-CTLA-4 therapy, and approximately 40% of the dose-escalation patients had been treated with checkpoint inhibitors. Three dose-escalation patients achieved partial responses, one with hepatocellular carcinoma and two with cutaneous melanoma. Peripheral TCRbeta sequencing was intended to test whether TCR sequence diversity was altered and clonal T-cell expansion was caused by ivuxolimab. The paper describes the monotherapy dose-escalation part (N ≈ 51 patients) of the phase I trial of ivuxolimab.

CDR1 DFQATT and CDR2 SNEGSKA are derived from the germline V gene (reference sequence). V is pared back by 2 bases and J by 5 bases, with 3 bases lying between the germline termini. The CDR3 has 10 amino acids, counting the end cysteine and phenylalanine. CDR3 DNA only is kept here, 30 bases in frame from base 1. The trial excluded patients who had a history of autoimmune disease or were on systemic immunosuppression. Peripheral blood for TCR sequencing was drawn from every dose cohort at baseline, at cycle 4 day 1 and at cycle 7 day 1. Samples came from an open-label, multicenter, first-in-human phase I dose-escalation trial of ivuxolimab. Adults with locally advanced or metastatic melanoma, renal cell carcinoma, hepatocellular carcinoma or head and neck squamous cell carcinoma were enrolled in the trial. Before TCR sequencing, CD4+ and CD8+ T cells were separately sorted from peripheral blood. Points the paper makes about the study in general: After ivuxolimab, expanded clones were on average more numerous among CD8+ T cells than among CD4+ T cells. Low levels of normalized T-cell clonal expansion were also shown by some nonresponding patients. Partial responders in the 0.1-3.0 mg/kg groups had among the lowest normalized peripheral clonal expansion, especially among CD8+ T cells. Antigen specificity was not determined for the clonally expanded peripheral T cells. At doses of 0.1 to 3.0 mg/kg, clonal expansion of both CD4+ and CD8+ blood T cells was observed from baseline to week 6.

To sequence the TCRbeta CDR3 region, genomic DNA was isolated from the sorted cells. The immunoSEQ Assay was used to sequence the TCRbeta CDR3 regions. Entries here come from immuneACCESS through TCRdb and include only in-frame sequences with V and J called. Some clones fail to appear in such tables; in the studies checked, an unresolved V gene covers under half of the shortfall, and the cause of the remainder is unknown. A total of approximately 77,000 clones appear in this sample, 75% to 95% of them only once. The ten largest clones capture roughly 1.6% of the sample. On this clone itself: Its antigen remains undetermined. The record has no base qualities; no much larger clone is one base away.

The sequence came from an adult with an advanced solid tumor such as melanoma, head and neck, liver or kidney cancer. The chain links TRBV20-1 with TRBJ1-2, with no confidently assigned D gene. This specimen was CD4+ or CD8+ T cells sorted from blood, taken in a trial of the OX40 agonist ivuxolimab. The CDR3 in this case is CSARWYGYTF. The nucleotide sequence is TGCAGTGCTAGATGGTATGGCTACACCTTC.